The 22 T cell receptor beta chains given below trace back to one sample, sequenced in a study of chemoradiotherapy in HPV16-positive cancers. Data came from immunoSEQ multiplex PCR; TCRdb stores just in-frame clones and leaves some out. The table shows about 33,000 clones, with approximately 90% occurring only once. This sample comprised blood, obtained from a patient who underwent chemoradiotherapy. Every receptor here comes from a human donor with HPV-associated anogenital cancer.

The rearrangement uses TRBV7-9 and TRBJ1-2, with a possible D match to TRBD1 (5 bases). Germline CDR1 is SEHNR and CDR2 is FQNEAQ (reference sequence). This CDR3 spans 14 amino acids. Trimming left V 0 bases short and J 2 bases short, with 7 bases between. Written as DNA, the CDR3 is TGTGCCAGCAGCTTAGCAGGGACGAACTATGGCTACACCTTC. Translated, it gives CASSLAGTNYGYTF.

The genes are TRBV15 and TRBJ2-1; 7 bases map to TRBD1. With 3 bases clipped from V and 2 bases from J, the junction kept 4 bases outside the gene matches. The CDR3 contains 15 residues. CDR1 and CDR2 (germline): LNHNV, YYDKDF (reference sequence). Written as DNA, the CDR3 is TGTGCCACCAGCAGGGAGACAGGGACCTACAATGAGCAGTTCTTC. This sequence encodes CATSRETGTYNEQFF.

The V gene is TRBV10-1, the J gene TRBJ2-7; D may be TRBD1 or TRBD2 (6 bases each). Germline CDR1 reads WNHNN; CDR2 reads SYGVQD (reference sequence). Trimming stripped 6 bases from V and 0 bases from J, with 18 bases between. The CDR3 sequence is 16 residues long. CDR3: CASRNQRGDSSYEQYF. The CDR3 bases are TGCGCCAGCAGGAACCAAAGGGGGGATAGCTCCTACGAGCAGTACTTC.

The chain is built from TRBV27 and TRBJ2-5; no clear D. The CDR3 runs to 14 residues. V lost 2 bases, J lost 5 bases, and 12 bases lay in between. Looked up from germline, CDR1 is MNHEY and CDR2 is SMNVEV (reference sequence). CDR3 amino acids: CASSLLGTAETQYF. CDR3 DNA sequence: TGTGCCAGCAGTTTACTAGGAACCGCGGAGACCCAGTACTTC.

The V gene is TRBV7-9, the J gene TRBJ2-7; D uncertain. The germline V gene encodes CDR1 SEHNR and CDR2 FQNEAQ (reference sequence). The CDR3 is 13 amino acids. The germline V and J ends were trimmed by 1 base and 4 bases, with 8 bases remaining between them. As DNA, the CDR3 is TGTGCCAGCAGCTTAGGGAAGGGATACGAGCAGTACTTC. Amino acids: CASSLGKGYEQYF.

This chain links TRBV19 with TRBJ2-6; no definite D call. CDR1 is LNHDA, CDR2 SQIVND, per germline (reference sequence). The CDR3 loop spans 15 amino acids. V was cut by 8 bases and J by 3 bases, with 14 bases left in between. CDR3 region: CASGSRYYGANVLTF. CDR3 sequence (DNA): TGTGCCAGTGGTAGCAGGTATTATGGGGCCAACGTCCTGACTTTC.

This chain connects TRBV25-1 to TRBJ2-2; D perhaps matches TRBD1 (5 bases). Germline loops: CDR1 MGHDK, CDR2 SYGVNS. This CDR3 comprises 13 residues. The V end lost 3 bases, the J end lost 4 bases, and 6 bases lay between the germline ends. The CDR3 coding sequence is TGTGCCAGCAGTGACAGGGCCACCGGGGAGCTGTTTTTT. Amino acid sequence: CASSDRATGELFF. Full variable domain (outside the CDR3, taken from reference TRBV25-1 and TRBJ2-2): EADIYQTPRYLVIGTGKKITLECSQTMGHDKMYWYQQDPGMELHLIHYSYGVNSTEKGDLSSESTVSRIRTEHFPLTLESARPSHTSQYLCASSDRATGELFFGEGSRLTVL.

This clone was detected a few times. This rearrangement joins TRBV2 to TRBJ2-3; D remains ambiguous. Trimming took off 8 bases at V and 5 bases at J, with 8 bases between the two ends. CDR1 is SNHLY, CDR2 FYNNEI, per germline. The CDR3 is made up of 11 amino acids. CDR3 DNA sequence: TGTGCCAGCGATGAATTAGATACGCAGTATTTT. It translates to CASDELDTQYF.

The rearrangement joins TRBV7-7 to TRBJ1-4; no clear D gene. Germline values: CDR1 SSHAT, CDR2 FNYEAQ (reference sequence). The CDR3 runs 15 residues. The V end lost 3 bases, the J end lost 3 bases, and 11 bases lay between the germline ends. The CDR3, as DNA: TGTGCCAGCAGCTTTAACTCCGGAGCTAATGAAAAACTGTTTTTT. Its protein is CASSFNSGANEKLFF.

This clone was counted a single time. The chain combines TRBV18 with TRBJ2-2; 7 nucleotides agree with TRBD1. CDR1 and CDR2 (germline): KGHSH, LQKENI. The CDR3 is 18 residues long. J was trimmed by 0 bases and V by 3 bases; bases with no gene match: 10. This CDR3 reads CASSPHTHTGANTGELFF. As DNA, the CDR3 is TGTGCCAGCTCACCCCACACACATACAGGGGCGAACACCGGGGAGCTGTTTTTT. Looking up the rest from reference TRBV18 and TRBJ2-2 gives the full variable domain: NAGVMQNPRHLVRRRGQEARLRCSPMKGHSHVYWYRQLPEEGLKFMVYLQKENIIDESGMPKERFSAEFPKEGPSILRIQQVVRGDSAAYFCASSPHTHTGANTGELFFGEGSRLTVL.

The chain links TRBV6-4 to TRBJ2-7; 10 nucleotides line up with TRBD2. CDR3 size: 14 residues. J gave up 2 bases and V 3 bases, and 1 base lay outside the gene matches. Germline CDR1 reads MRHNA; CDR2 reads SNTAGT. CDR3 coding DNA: TGTGCCAGCAGTGAAAGCGGGGGGGCCTACGAGCAGTACTTC. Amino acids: CASSESGGAYEQYF.

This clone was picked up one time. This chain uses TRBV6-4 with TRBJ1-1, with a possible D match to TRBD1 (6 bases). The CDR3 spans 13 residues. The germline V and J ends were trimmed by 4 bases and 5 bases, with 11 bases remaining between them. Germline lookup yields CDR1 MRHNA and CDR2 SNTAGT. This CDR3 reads CASSAGARTEAFF. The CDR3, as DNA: TGTGCCAGCAGTGCGGGGGCGAGGACTGAAGCTTTCTTT.

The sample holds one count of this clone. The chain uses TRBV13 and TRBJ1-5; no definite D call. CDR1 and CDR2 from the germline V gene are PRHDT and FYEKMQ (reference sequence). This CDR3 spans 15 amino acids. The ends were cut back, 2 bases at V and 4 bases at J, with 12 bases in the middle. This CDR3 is CASSLRELRNQPQHF. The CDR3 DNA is TGTGCCAGCAGCTTAAGGGAATTGAGAAATCAGCCCCAGCATTTT. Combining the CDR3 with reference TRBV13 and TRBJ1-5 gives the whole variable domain AAGVIQSPRHLIKEKRETATLKCYPIPRHDTVYWYQQGPGQDPQFLISFYEKMQSDKGSIPDRFSAQQFSDYHSELNMSSLELGDSALYFCASSLRELRNQPQHFGDGTRLSIL.

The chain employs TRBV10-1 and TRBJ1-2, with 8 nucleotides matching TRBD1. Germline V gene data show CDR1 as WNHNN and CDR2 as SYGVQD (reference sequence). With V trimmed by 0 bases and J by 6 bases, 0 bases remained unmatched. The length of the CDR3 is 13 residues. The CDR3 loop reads CASSESGQDGYTF. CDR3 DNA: TGCGCCAGCAGTGAGTCGGGACAGGATGGCTACACCTTC.

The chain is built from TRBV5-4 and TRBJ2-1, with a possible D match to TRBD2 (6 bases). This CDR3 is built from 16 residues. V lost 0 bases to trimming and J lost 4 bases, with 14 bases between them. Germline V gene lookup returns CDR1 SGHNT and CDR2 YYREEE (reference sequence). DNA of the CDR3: TGTGCCAGCAGCTTGGGCGGGGCAGCTTCTTACAATGAGCAGTTCTTC. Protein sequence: CASSLGGAASYNEQFF.

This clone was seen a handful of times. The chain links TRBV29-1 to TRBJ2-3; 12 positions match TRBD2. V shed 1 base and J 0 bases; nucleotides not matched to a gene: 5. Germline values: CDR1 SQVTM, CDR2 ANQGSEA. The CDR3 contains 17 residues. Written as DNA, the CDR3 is TGCAGCGTTGAAGGGACTAGCGGGGTTGGGAGCACAGATACGCAGTATTTT. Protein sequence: CSVEGTSGVGSTDTQYF.

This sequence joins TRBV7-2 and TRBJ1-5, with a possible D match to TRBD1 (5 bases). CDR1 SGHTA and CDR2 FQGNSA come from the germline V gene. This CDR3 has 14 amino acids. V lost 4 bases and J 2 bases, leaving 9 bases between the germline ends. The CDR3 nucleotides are TGTGCCAGCAGCTGGACGGGGGGCAATCAGCCCCAGCATTTT. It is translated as CASSWTGGNQPQHF.

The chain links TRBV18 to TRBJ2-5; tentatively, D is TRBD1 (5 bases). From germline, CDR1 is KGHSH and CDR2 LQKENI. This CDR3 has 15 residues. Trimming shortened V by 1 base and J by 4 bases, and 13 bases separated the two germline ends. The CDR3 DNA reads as TGTGCCAGCTCACCACTGCAGGACAAAGGAGAGACCCAGTACTTC. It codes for CASSPLQDKGETQYF.

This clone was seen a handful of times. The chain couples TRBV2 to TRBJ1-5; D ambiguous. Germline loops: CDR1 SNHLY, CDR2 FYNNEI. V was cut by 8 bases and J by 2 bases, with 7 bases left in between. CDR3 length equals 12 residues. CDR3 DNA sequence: TGTGCCAGCCAAGGCGGCAATCAGCCCCAGCATTTT. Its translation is CASQGGNQPQHF.

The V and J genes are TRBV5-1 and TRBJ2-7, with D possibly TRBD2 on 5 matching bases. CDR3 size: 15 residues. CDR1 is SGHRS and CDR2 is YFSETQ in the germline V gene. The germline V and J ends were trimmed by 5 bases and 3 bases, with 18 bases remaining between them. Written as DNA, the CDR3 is TGCGCCAGCAGTTCTTATAATTCCGGGGTCTACGAGCAGTACTTC. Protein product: CASSSYNSGVYEQYF.

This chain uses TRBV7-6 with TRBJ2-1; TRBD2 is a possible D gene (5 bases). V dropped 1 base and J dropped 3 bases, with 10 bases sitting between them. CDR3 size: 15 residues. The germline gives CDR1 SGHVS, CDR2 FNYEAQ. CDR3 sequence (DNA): TGTGCCAGCAGCTTAGATCCCGGGGACTACAATGAGCAGTTCTTC. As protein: CASSLDPGDYNEQFF. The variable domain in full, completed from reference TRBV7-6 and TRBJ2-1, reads GAGVSQSPRYKVTKRGQDVALRCDPISGHVSLYWYRQALGQGPEFLTYFNYEAQQDKSGLPNDRFSAERPEGSISTLTIQRTEQRDSAMYRCASSLDPGDYNEQFFGPGTRLTVL.

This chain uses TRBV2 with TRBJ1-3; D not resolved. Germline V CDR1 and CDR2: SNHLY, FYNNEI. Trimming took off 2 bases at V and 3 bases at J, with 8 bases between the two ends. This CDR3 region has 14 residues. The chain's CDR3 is CASSESTVGNTIYF. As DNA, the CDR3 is TGTGCCAGCAGTGAATCGACTGTTGGAAACACCATATATTTT.